The next 19 T cell receptor beta chains were all read from a single sample in a study of cytotoxic CD8 clonotypes in ibrutinib-treated CLL. Libraries were prepared by immunoSEQ multiplex PCR; TCRdb keeps only in-frame clonotypes and omits some of them. This table holds 90,000 to 95,000 clones, roughly 80% found once. The material was PBMCs, obtained after 24 months of ibrutinib treatment. These receptors originate from a human donor with chronic lymphocytic leukemia.

The chain couples TRBV6-1 to TRBJ1-2; possible D gene TRBD1, 5 bases. The V gene's germline CDR1 is MNHNS and CDR2 SASEGT. Trimming removed 8 bases from V and 0 bases from J, with 16 bases in between. The CDR3 runs 15 residues. The CDR3 loop reads CASVMARAANYGYTF. The CDR3 bases are TGTGCCAGCGTAATGGCCAGGGCCGCTAACTATGGCTACACCTTC.

The V gene is TRBV15, the J gene TRBJ2-5, with 9 positions matching TRBD2. J lost 10 bases, V lost 5 bases, and 11 bases had no gene match. The CDR3 sequence is 14 residues long. Looked up from germline, CDR1 is LNHNV and CDR2 is YYDKDF (reference sequence). The CDR3 here is CATSAGGARVGQYF. CDR3 DNA sequence: TGTGCCACCAGCGCGGGGGGGGCAAGGGTGGGCCAGTACTTC. The variable domain in full, completed from reference TRBV15 and TRBJ2-5, reads DAMVIQNPRYQVTQFGKPVTLSCSQTLNHNVMYWYQQKSSQAPKLLFHYYDKDFNNEADTPDNFQSRRPNTSFCFLDIRSPGLGDTAMYLCATSAGGARVGQYFGPGTRLLVL.

The chain carries TRBV11-2 and TRBJ1-2, with TRBD1 as a possible D gene (6 bases). This CDR3 spans 14 amino acids. CDR1 is SGHAT and CDR2 is FQNNGV in the germline V gene. Trimming removed 6 bases from V and 2 bases from J, with 13 bases in between. The CDR3 sequence is CASRRDRQNYGYTF. The CDR3 coding sequence is TGTGCCAGCAGGAGAGACAGGCAGAACTATGGCTACACCTTC.

The V gene is TRBV18, the J gene TRBJ2-1, with unresolved D. Germline lookup yields CDR1 KGHSH and CDR2 LQKENI. V lost 4 bases to trimming and J lost 10 bases, with 11 bases between them. This CDR3 contains 12 residues. CDR3 amino acids: CASSQYDAEQFF. In DNA, the CDR3 is TGTGCCAGCTCACAGTACGACGCAGAGCAGTTCTTC.

In DNA form, the CDR3 reads TGTGCCAGCTCACCACCGGGGCAGGGTAGGAATGAGCAGTTCTTC. Its translation is CASSPPGQGRNEQFF. The chain uses TRBV18 and TRBJ2-1, with D possibly being TRBD1 (5 bases). V gave up 0 bases and J gave up 7 bases, with 13 bases separating them. CDR3 length: 15 residues. Germline CDR1 and CDR2: KGHSH and LQKENI.

This rearrangement joins TRBV2 to TRBJ1-1; a possible D gene is TRBD1 (6 bases). This CDR3 comprises 18 residues. V was shortened by 0 bases and J by 5 bases, with 22 bases between the two germline ends. Germline CDR1 reads SNHLY; CDR2 reads FYNNEI. This CDR3 is CASSEAPYGAGARTEAFF. The CDR3 bases are TGTGCCAGCAGTGAAGCTCCATACGGGGCGGGGGCGCGGACTGAAGCTTTCTTT. Looking up the rest from reference TRBV2 and TRBJ1-1 gives the full variable domain: EPEVTQTPSHQVTQMGQEVILRCVPISNHLYFYWYRQILGQKVEFLVSFYNNEISEKSEIFDDQFSVERPDGSNFTLKIRSTKLEDSAMYFCASSEAPYGAGARTEAFFGQGTRLTVV.

This sequence joins TRBV7-9 and TRBJ2-2; no clear D gene. The CDR3 runs to 16 residues. V was shortened by 0 bases and J by 0 bases, with 8 bases between the two germline ends. Looked up from germline, CDR1 is SEHNR and CDR2 is FQNEAQ (reference sequence). CDR3 DNA: TGTGCCAGCAGCTTAGCGTCTAGGCCGAACACCGGGGAGCTGTTTTTT. Its translation: CASSLASRPNTGELFF.

The V gene is TRBV6-6, the J gene TRBJ2-5; D is unclear. The CDR3 length is 14 residues. The germline V gene encodes CDR1 MNHNY and CDR2 SVGAGI (reference sequence). Trimming took off 5 bases at V and 2 bases at J, with 12 bases between the two ends. Written as DNA, the CDR3 is TGTGCCAGCAGTCGCGATTCAAGGCAAGAGACCCAGTACTTC. The encoded protein is CASSRDSRQETQYF.

This clone was seen a handful of times. The V and J genes are TRBV7-9 and TRBJ2-5; TRBD2 matches at 7 bases. The CDR3 sequence is 13 residues long. CDR1 and CDR2 (germline): SEHNR, FQNEAQ (reference sequence). V gave up 3 bases and J gave up 4 bases; unmatched junction bases: 2. The CDR3 protein is CASSFPGGETQYF. The CDR3 DNA reads TGTGCCAGCAGCTTCCCGGGGGGAGAGACCCAGTACTTC.

The V and J genes are TRBV19 and TRBJ2-7; the D call may be TRBD1 or TRBD2 (7 bases each). Germline V CDR1 and CDR2: LNHDA, SQIVND (reference sequence). Deletions cut 2 bases from V and 1 base from J, with 9 bases between. This CDR3 spans 14 amino acids. As DNA, the CDR3 is TGTGCCAGTAGTATACAGGGGGGGTCCTACGAGCAGTACTTC. Protein sequence: CASSIQGGSYEQYF. Full variable domain (remainder filled in from reference TRBV19 and TRBJ2-7): DGGITQSPKYLFRKEGQNVTLSCEQNLNHDAMYWYRQDPGQGLRLIYYSQIVNDFQKGDIAEGYSVSREKKESFPLTVTSAQKNPTAFYLCASSIQGGSYEQYFGPGTRLTVT.

This chain joins TRBV7-3 and TRBJ2-3, with TRBD2 identical over 7 bases. With V trimmed by 2 bases and J by 6 bases, 8 bases remained unmatched. The CDR3 totals 15 residues. Germline CDR1 reads SGHTA; CDR2 reads FQGTGA. The CDR3 region is CASSLDGGSWDTQYF. The CDR3 coding sequence is TGTGCCAGCAGCTTAGACGGGGGGTCCTGGGATACGCAGTATTTT. The full variable domain, in which reference TRBV7-3 and TRBJ2-3 provide the parts outside the CDR3, is GAGVSQTPSNKVTEKGKYVELRCDPISGHTALYWYRQSLGQGPEFLIYFQGTGAADDSGLPNDRFFAVRPEGSVSTLKIQRTERGDSAVYLCASSLDGGSWDTQYFGPGTRLTVL.

The chain has TRBV30 and TRBJ1-5, with D possibly being TRBD1 (5 bases). Germline V CDR1 and CDR2: GTSNPN, SVGIG (reference sequence). The CDR3 length is 13 residues. Trimming removed 1 base at V and 7 bases at J, with 11 bases between. DNA of the CDR3: TGTGCCTGGAGTGAACAGGTTGAACAGCCCCAGCATTTT. Its translation is CAWSEQVEQPQHF.

The V gene is TRBV7-3, the J gene TRBJ2-1; 13 positions agree with TRBD2. This CDR3 contains 17 residues. Germline trimming cut 5 bases from V and 10 bases from J; bases unmatched to any gene: 14. Germline V lookup: CDR1 SGHTA, CDR2 FQGTGA. The CDR3 reads CASSAKGTSGDEGEQFF. The CDR3 nucleotides are TGTGCCAGCAGCGCCAAAGGGACTAGCGGGGACGAGGGAGAGCAGTTCTTC.

This chain connects TRBV19 to TRBJ1-1; TRBD1 matches 8 bases. CDR1 is LNHDA and CDR2 is SQIVND in the germline V gene (reference sequence). V shed 6 bases and J 3 bases; nucleotides not matched to a gene: 15. The CDR3 consists of 17 residues. CDR3 amino acids: CASSQGQEFVKDTEAFF. The CDR3 nucleotides are TGTGCCAGTAGCCAGGGACAGGAATTTGTTAAGGACACTGAAGCTTTCTTT.

This clone appeared a single time. This sequence joins TRBV7-3 and TRBJ2-1; TRBD2 agrees at 11 bases. With V trimmed by 5 bases and J by 2 bases, 5 bases remained unmatched. Germline V gene sequence: CDR1 SGHTA, CDR2 FQGTGA. The CDR3 loop spans 16 amino acids. The CDR3 protein is CASSLSGGAAYNEQFF. DNA for the CDR3: TGTGCCAGCAGCCTTAGCGGGGGGGCCGCCTACAATGAGCAGTTCTTC.

This clone was seen more than once but under ten times. The chain couples TRBV9 to TRBJ1-2; no definite D call. The germline CDR1 and CDR2 sequences are SGDLS and YYNGEE. This CDR3 spans 13 amino acids. V was cut by 2 bases and J by 4 bases, with 9 bases left in between. CDR3 sequence (DNA): TGTGCCAGCAGCGTTGCAGGCGCCTATGGCTACACCTTC. Encoded protein: CASSVAGAYGYTF.

This clone was seen a handful of times. The chain links TRBV28 to TRBJ2-7; D is ambiguous. The V and J ends lost 5 bases and 9 bases respectively, with 11 bases between them. Germline V CDR1 and CDR2: MDHEN, SYDVKM. This CDR3 region has 11 residues. CDR3 in DNA: TGTGCCAGCAGTGCCGACTTGCGGCAGTACTTC. Protein: CASSADLRQYF.

This clone was seen more than once but under ten times. The chain carries TRBV5-1 and TRBJ2-5; 11 bases map to TRBD2. CDR3 size: 20 residues. Trimming removed 0 bases from V and 5 bases from J; junction bases left unmatched: 18. CDR1 and CDR2 (germline): SGHRS, YFSETQ. The CDR3 DNA reads as TGCGCCAGCAGCTTGGCCGACCGACTAGCGGGGCTAACCTCCGGGGAGACCCAGTACTTC. Its translation is CASSLADRLAGLTSGETQYF.

This sequence joins TRBV18 and TRBJ1-5; TRBD1 aligns across 7 bases. This CDR3 spans 16 amino acids. The germline V gene encodes CDR1 KGHSH and CDR2 LQKENI. V lost 0 bases and J lost 4; bases outside the gene matches: 6. CDR3 residues: CASSPPTGTLNQPQHF. For the CDR3, the DNA is TGTGCCAGCTCACCACCGACAGGGACCTTGAATCAGCCCCAGCATTTT.